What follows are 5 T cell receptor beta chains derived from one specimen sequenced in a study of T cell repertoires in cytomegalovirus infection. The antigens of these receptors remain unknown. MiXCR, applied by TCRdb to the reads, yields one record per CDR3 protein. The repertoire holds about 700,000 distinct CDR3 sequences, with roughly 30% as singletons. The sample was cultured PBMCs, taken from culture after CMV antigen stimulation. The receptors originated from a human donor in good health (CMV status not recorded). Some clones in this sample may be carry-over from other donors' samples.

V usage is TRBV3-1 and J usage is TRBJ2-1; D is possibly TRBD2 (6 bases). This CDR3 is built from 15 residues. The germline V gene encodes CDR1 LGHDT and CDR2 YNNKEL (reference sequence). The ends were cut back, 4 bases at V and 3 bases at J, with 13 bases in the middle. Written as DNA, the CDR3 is TGTGCCAGCAGCCCATGGGCGGGGAACTACAATGAGCAGTTCTTC. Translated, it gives CASSPWAGNYNEQFF.

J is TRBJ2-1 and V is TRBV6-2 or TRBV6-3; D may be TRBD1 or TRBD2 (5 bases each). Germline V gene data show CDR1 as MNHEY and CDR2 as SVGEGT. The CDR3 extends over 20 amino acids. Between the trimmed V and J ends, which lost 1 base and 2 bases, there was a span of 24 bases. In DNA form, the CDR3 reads TGTGCCAGCAGTTACTGGTATGGCCCCCGGGACGCCGGAGCCTACAATGAGCAGTTCTTC. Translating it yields CASSYWYGPRDAGAYNEQFF.

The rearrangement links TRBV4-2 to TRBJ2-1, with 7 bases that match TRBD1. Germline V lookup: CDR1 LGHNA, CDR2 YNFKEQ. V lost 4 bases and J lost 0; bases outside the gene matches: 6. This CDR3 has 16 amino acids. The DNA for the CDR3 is TGTGCCAGCAGCCGGGGACAGTTGAGCTCCTACAATGAGCAGTTCTTC. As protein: CASSRGQLSSYNEQFF.

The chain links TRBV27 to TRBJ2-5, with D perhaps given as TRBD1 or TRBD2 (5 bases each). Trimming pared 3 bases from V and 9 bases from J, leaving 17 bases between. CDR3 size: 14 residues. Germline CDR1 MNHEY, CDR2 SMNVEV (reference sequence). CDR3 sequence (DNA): TGTGCCAGCAGTTTTTCGGTGGGGGTCGGGGCCCAGTACTTC. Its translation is CASSFSVGVGAQYF.

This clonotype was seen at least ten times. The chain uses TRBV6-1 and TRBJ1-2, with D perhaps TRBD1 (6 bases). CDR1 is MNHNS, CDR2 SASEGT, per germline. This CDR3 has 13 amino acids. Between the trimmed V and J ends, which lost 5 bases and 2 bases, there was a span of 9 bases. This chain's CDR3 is CASSRDINYGYTF. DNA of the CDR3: TGTGCCAGCAGTCGGGACATCAACTATGGCTACACCTTC.